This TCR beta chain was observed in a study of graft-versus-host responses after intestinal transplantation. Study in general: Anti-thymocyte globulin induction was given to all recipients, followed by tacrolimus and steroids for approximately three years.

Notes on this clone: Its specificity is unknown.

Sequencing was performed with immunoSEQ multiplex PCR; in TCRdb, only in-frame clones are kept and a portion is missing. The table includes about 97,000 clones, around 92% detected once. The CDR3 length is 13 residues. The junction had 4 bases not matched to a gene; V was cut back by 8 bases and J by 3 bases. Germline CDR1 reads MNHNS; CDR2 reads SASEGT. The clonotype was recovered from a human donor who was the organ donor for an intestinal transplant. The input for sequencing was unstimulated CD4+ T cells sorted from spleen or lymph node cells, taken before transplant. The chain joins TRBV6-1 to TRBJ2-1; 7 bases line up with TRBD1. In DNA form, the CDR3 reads TGTGCCAGCTCGGGACAGAACTACAATGAGCAGTTCTTC. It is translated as CASSGQNYNEQFF.